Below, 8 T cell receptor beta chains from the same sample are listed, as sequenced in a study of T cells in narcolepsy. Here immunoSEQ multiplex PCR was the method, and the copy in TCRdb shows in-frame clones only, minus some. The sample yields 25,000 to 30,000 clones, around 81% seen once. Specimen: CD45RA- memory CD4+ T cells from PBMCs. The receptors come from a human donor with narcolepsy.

The CDR3 nucleotides read TGTGCCAGCAGCCAAGAAATTTTTGGCGCTGAAGCTTTCTTT. Translation gives CASSQEIFGAEAFF. The chain combines TRBV14 with TRBJ1-1; D gene ambiguous. Germline CDR1 SGHDN, CDR2 FVKESK. This CDR3 is built from 14 residues. V was clipped by 0 bases and J by 6 bases, with 11 bases between them.

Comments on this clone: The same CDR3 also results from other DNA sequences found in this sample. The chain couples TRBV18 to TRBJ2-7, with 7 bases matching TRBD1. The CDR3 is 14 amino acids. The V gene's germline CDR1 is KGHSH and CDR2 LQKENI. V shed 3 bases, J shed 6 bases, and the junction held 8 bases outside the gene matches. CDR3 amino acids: CASSPSSGGGEQYF. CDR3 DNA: TGTGCCAGCTCACCCTCCTCAGGGGGTGGCGAGCAGTACTTC.

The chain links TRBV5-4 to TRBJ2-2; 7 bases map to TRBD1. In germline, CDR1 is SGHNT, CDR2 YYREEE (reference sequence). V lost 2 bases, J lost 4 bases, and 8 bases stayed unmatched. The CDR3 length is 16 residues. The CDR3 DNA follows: TGTGCCAGCAGCTTACCGACAGGGTACGGCACCGGGGAGCTGTTTTTT. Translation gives CASSLPTGYGTGELFF.

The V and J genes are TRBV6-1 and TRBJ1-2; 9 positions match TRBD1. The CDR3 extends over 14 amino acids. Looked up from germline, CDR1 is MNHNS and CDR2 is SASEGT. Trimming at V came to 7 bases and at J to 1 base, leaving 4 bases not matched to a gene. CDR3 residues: CASTPGQGNYGYTF. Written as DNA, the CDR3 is TGTGCCAGCACTCCGGGACAGGGTAACTATGGCTACACCTTC.

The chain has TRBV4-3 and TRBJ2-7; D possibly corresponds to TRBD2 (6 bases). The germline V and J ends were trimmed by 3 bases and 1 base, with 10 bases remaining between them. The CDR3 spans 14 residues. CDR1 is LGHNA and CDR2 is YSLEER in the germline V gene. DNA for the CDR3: TGCGCCAGCAGCCACGGGACTGATTCCTACGAGCAGTACTTC. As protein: CASSHGTDSYEQYF.

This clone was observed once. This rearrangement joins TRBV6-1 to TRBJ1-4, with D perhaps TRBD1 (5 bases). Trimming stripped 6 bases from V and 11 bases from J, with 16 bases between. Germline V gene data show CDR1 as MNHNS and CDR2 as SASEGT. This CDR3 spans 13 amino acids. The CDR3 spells CASSELGESKLFF. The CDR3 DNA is TGTGCCAGCAGCGAGCTGGGGGAAAGCAAACTGTTTTTT.

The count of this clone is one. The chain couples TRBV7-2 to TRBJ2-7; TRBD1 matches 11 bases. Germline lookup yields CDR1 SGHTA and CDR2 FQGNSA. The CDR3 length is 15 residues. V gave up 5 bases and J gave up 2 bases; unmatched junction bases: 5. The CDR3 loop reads CASSARTGGPYEQYF. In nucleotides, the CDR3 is TGTGCCAGCAGCGCCAGGACAGGGGGCCCCTACGAGCAGTACTTC. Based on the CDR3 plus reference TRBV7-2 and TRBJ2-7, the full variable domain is GAGVSQSPSNKVTEKGKDVELRCDPISGHTALYWYRQSLGQGLEFLIYFQGNSAPDKSGLPSDRFSAERTGGSVSTLTIQRTQQEDSAVYLCASSARTGGPYEQYFGPGTRLTVT.

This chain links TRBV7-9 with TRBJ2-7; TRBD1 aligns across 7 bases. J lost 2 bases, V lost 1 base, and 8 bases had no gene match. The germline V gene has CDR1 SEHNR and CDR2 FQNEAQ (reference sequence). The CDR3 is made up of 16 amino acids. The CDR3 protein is CASSLVSGTVAYEQYF. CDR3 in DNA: TGTGCCAGCAGCTTAGTGAGTGGGACAGTTGCCTACGAGCAGTACTTC.